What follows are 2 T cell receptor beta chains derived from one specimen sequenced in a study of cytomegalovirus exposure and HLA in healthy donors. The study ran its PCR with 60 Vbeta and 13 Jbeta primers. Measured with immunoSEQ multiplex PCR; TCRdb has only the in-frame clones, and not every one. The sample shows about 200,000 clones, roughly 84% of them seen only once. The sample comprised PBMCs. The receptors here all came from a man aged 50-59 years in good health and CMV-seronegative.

CDR3 sequence (DNA): TGTGCCAGCTCACCACTAGTTAGCGGGAGTGCGAACATTCAGTACTTC. This sequence encodes CASSPLVSGSANIQYF. The chain links TRBV18 to TRBJ2-4, with 9 bases fitting TRBD2. The germline gives CDR1 KGHSH, CDR2 LQKENI. The CDR3 has 16 residues. The junction had 8 bases not matched to a gene; V was cut back by 1 base and J by 7 bases.

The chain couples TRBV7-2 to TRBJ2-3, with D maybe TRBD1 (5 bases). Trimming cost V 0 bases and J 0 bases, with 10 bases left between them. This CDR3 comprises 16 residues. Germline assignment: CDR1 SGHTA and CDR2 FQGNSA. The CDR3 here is CASSLAVQASTDTQYF. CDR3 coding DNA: TGTGCCAGCAGCTTAGCGGTACAGGCTAGCACAGATACGCAGTATTTT.